One and the same sample provided the 27 T cell receptor beta chains below, sequenced in a study of cytomegalovirus exposure and HLA in healthy donors. The PCR contained 60 Vbeta and 13 Jbeta primers. Here immunoSEQ multiplex PCR was the method, and the copy in TCRdb shows in-frame clones only, minus some. This table has approximately 140,000 clones, about 76% appearing once. Specimen: PBMCs. Every receptor here comes from a young man in good health and CMV-seronegative.

This rearrangement joins TRBV6-6 to TRBJ2-4; the D gene is possibly TRBD1 (5 bases). This CDR3 comprises 11 residues. V was clipped by 7 bases and J by 4 bases, with 5 bases between them. CDR1 and CDR2 from the germline V gene are MNHNY and SVGAGI (reference sequence). The CDR3 DNA is TGTGCCAGCACAGGGAAAAACATTCAGTACTTC. Translating it yields CASTGKNIQYF.

The chain combines TRBV18 with TRBJ1-3; maybe TRBD1 (5 bases). Trimming stripped 4 bases from V and 4 bases from J, with 17 bases between. This CDR3 comprises 16 residues. Germline loops: CDR1 KGHSH, CDR2 LQKENI. Here the CDR3 DNA reads TGTGCCAGCTCACTAGGCGTTGGGGCGACAGGAAACACCATATATTTT. It codes for CASSLGVGATGNTIYF.

The rearrangement joins TRBV4-3 to TRBJ2-5; D perhaps matches TRBD1 (5 bases). The germline CDR1 and CDR2 sequences are LGHNA and YSLEER. This CDR3 spans 15 amino acids. V lost 1 base and J 1 base, leaving 10 bases between the germline ends. Written as DNA, the CDR3 is TGCGCCAGCAGCCAAGGTGGGGCTTCCCAAGAGACCCAGTACTTC. Encoded protein: CASSQGGASQETQYF.

There are a few counts of this clone. The same CDR3 arises from other DNA sequences in this sample as well. The V call is TRBV19, the J call TRBJ1-1; D perhaps matches TRBD1 (5 bases). The V gene's germline CDR1 is LNHDA and CDR2 SQIVND (reference sequence). This CDR3 comprises 12 residues. Trimming took off 2 bases at V and 4 bases at J, with 5 bases between the two ends. The CDR3 reads CASSIQGTEAFF. The CDR3 DNA follows: TGTGCCAGTAGTATACAGGGCACTGAAGCTTTCTTT.

This clone was detected only a few times. The chain couples TRBV5-6 to TRBJ1-2; weak D call: TRBD1 (6 bases). The germline V gene encodes CDR1 SGHDT and CDR2 YYEEEE. The CDR3 sequence is 14 residues long. V was trimmed by 0 bases and J by 5 bases, leaving 11 bases between them. The CDR3 sequence: CASSLEYRVYGYTF. The CDR3 DNA follows: TGTGCCAGCAGCTTGGAGTACAGGGTTTATGGCTACACCTTC.

This rearrangement joins TRBV11-3 to TRBJ2-1, with 10 bases aligning to TRBD2. Germline CDR1 is SGHNT and CDR2 is YENEEA. The CDR3 totals 19 residues. With V trimmed by 2 bases and J by 6 bases, 16 bases remained unmatched. CDR3 in amino acids: CASSLSEPHGAGGPNEQFF. The CDR3 nucleotides read TGTGCCAGCAGCTTAAGCGAACCCCACGGAGCGGGGGGGCCCAATGAGCAGTTCTTC.

CDR3 protein: CASSPWDSSRRMFF. CDR3 DNA sequence: TGTGCCAGCAGTCCCTGGGACAGTAGCCGGAGAATGTTTTTT. The chain couples TRBV6-5 to TRBJ1-4; 7 bases line up with TRBD1. CDR1 and CDR2 (germline): MNHEY, SVGAGI. CDR3 length: 14 amino acids. V was clipped by 5 bases and J by 15 bases; unmatched bases: 15.

V usage is TRBV5-1 and J usage is TRBJ1-2, with 9 bases aligning to TRBD1. Trimming removed 4 bases from V and 5 bases from J; junction bases left unmatched: 15. CDR1 is SGHRS and CDR2 is YFSETQ in the germline V gene. There are 17 residues in the CDR3. CDR3 protein: CASSKPGQGPPFYGYTF. CDR3 DNA sequence: TGCGCCAGCAGCAAACCGGGACAGGGCCCCCCTTTTTATGGCTACACCTTC.

This chain uses TRBV28 with TRBJ2-2, with a tentative D call TRBD2 (6 bases). V was trimmed by 6 bases and J by 5 bases, leaving 16 bases between them. Looked up from germline, CDR1 is MDHEN and CDR2 is SYDVKM. The CDR3 has 15 amino acids. The CDR3 sequence: CASRVGTLFTGELFF. DNA for the CDR3: TGTGCCAGCAGGGTCGGGACTCTATTTACCGGGGAGCTGTTTTTT.

V and J are TRBV7-9 and TRBJ1-4; 8 positions match TRBD1. CDR1 SEHNR and CDR2 FQNEAQ come from the germline V gene (reference sequence). The CDR3 sequence is 17 residues long. The J segment lost 3 bases and the V segment lost 2 bases, leaving 8 bases of the junction unmatched. In nucleotides, the CDR3 is TGTGCCAGCAGCTTACTTTCAGGGGGCCGGGCTAATGAAAAACTGTTTTTT. This codes for CASSLLSGGRANEKLFF.

This sequence joins TRBV19 and TRBJ2-1; D is ambiguous. The CDR3 extends over 15 amino acids. Trimming stripped 2 bases from V and 6 bases from J, with 14 bases between. Germline V gene lookup returns CDR1 LNHDA and CDR2 SQIVND (reference sequence). CDR3 sequence (DNA): TGTGCCAGTAGTATAAGGTTTGGAGCACCCAATGAGCAGTTCTTC. Translation gives CASSIRFGAPNEQFF.

This rearrangement joins TRBV4-3 to TRBJ1-2; D is ambiguous. There are 13 residues in the CDR3. V gave up 5 bases and J gave up 3 bases, with 10 bases separating them. The germline CDR1 and CDR2 sequences are LGHNA and YSLEER. The CDR3 DNA follows: TGCGCCAGCAGCAGAAAGCCGGACTATGGCTACACCTTC. Translating gives CASSRKPDYGYTF.

This clone was observed once. V and J are TRBV29-1 and TRBJ2-7; 7 bases align to TRBD2. This CDR3 contains 13 residues. The J segment lost 2 bases and the V segment lost 7 bases, leaving 8 bases of the junction unmatched. The germline V gene has CDR1 SQVTM and CDR2 ANQGSEA. CDR3 in amino acids: CSAGPGRAYEQYF. CDR3 DNA sequence: TGCAGCGCCGGACCGGGGAGGGCCTACGAGCAGTACTTC.

This chain uses TRBV9 with TRBJ2-2, with D possibly matching TRBD2 (5 bases). The V gene's germline CDR1 is SGDLS and CDR2 YYNGEE. V lost 4 bases and J lost 1, with 17 bases in between. The CDR3 runs 17 residues. CDR3 sequence (DNA): TGTGCCAGCAGCCACGGTGGGAGATTTAAGAACACCGGGGAGCTGTTTTTT. Protein product: CASSHGGRFKNTGELFF.

CDR3 in amino acids: CASSLGGGQPQHF. The CDR3 nucleotides are TGTGCCAGCAGCTTAGGGGGGGGTCAGCCCCAGCATTTT. This chain uses TRBV11-1 with TRBJ1-5; tentative D call: TRBD1 (5 bases). This CDR3 is built from 13 residues. The germline V and J ends were trimmed by 1 base and 6 bases, with 7 bases remaining between them. Germline CDR1 is SGHAT and CDR2 is FQDESV (reference sequence).

This sequence joins TRBV28 and TRBJ1-5; no definite D call. Germline V gives CDR1 MDHEN, CDR2 SYDVKM. This CDR3 comprises 12 residues. V was pared by 7 bases and J by 8 bases, with 12 bases between. Here the CDR3 DNA reads TGTGCCAGCATGACCGTGCAGGAGCCCCAGCATTTT. Its translation: CASMTVQEPQHF. Supplemented by reference TRBV28 and TRBJ1-5, the full variable domain reads DVKVTQSSRYLVKRTGEKVFLECVQDMDHENMFWYRQDPGLGLRLIYFSYDVKMKEKGDIPEGYSVSREKKERFSLILESASTNQTSMYLCASMTVQEPQHFGDGTRLSIL.

The gene calls are TRBV14 and TRBJ2-4; D is ambiguous. Germline CDR1 SGHDN, CDR2 FVKESK. The CDR3 sequence is 12 residues long. Trimming took 3 bases from V and 9 from J, leaving 9 bases between them. For the CDR3, the DNA is TGTGCCAGCAGCCAGGTGAGAAGCATTCAGTACTTC. The encoded protein is CASSQVRSIQYF.

Comments on this clone: One end of the junction does not line up with germline, which may come from a read error. Distinct nucleotide sequences in the sample also encode this CDR3. The chain has TRBV2 and TRBJ1-2; no firm D call. This CDR3 has 12 amino acids. Germline V CDR1 and CDR2: SNHLY, FYNNEI. The DNA for the CDR3 is TGTGCCAGCAGTCCCCAGGACTATGGCTACACTTTC. This gives the protein CASSPQDYGYTF.

J is TRBJ1-4 and V is TRBV6-6; D is undetermined. Germline CDR1 reads MNHNY; CDR2 reads SVGAGI (reference sequence). Trimming pared 0 bases from V and 8 bases from J, leaving 7 bases between. The CDR3 consists of 13 residues. The CDR3 bases are TGTGCCAGCAGTTACTCGACTCGCGAAAAACTGTTTTTT. It translates to CASSYSTREKLFF.

The rearrangement links TRBV7-9 to TRBJ1-6; 9 bases match TRBD1. The CDR3 totals 14 residues. Germline CDR1 reads SEHNR; CDR2 reads FQNEAQ (reference sequence). Unmatched junction bases numbered 1, after V lost 5 bases and J lost 5 bases. CDR3 protein: CASSRDRDNSPLHF. The CDR3 DNA follows: TGTGCCAGCAGCCGGGACAGGGATAATTCACCCCTCCACTTT.

The chain joins TRBV5-4 to TRBJ1-4; D unresolved. Germline lookup yields CDR1 SGHNT and CDR2 YYREEE (reference sequence). The V end lost 4 bases, the J end lost 0 bases, and 10 bases lay between the germline ends. The CDR3 extends over 15 amino acids. The DNA of the CDR3 is TGTGCCAGCAGCCCGGAGATTGCAACTAATGAAAAACTGTTTTTT. It encodes CASSPEIATNEKLFF.

This clone was recorded only once. The chain joins TRBV5-6 to TRBJ2-2; 12 bases agree with TRBD1. Germline V gene data show CDR1 as SGHDT and CDR2 as YYEEEE. This CDR3 has 15 residues. The junction had 5 bases not matched to a gene; V was cut back by 5 bases and J by 6 bases. The CDR3 coding sequence is TGTGCCAGCAGTGGGGACAGGGGGCGCGCCGGGGAGCTGTTTTTT. It translates to CASSGDRGRAGELFF.

A remark on this clone: One junction end disagrees with the germline gene, perhaps due to a read error. V is TRBV7-9 and J is TRBJ1-1, with TRBD1 matching 9 bases. Germline lookup yields CDR1 SEHNR and CDR2 FQNEAQ (reference sequence). The CDR3 totals 12 residues. The chain's CDR3 is CSSSSDRGLAFF. CDR3 in DNA: TGTTCCAGCAGCTCCGACAGGGGGTTGGCTTTCTTT. The full variable domain, with the rest looked up from reference TRBV7-9 and TRBJ1-1, is DTGVSQNPRHKITKRGQNVTFRCDPISEHNRLYWYRQTLGQGPEFLTYFQNEAQLEKSRLLSDRFSAERPKGSFSTLEIQRTEQGDSAMYLCSSSSDRGLAFFGQGTRLTVV.

The chain carries TRBV6-4 and TRBJ2-3; 8 nucleotides line up with TRBD2. Trimming removed 3 bases from V and 5 bases from J; junction bases left unmatched: 10. CDR1 MRHNA and CDR2 SNTAGT come from the germline V gene. The CDR3 is made up of 16 amino acids. The CDR3 DNA sequence: TGTGCCAGCAGTGAATCTCCGGGGGGGCTTGAAGATACGCAGTATTTT. The encoded protein is CASSESPGGLEDTQYF.

CDR3 sequence: CASSLFTGNTEAFF. CDR3 bases: TGTGCCAGCAGCTTATTCACAGGGAACACTGAAGCTTTCTTT. The V gene is TRBV7-8, the J gene TRBJ1-1, with a weak D call TRBD1 (5 bases). CDR3 length equals 14 residues. Germline V gene data show CDR1 as SGHVS and CDR2 as FQNEAQ. The V end lost 2 bases, the J end lost 1 base, and 8 bases lay between the germline ends. Based on the CDR3 plus reference TRBV7-8 and TRBJ1-1, the full variable domain is GAGVSQSPRYKVAKRGQDVALRCDPISGHVSLFWYQQALGQGPEFLTYFQNEAQLDKSGLPSDRFFAERPEGSVSTLKIQRTQQEDSAVYLCASSLFTGNTEAFFGQGTRLTVV.

The chain links TRBV6-5 to TRBJ2-7; D unresolved. The CDR3 contains 14 residues. Germline assignment: CDR1 MNHEY and CDR2 SVGAGI. Trimming stripped 0 bases from V and 3 bases from J, with 9 bases between. As DNA, the CDR3 is TGTGCCAGCAGTTACTCGGGCGTTAGCTACGAGCAGTACTTC. It specifies CASSYSGVSYEQYF.

V usage is TRBV5-4 and J usage is TRBJ2-7; TRBD2 agrees at 7 bases. The ends lost 0 bases at V and 2 bases at J; junction bases unmatched: 11. In germline, CDR1 is SGHNT, CDR2 YYREEE (reference sequence). The CDR3 has 17 amino acids. CDR3 residues: CASSLDGERGRTYEQYF. CDR3 coding DNA: TGTGCCAGCAGCTTGGATGGGGAGCGGGGACGAACCTACGAGCAGTACTTC.